This T cell receptor beta chain came from a study of neurological immune-mediated disorders. Findings and caveats of the study: The level of TCR clonal expansion was highest in patients with HTLV-1-associated myelopathy and lowest in multiple sclerosis, where it fell below the level seen in healthy controls.

A single run covered 15-18 subjects with over 170 million TCR-beta sequences. TCRdb itself ran the 5' RACE reads through MiXCR, one entry per CDR3 protein. The sample holds tens of thousands of distinct CDR3 sequences, more than 9.5% seen once. The table lists this clonotype with many counts. Its antigen is unknown. Looked up from germline, CDR1 is SGHTA and CDR2 is FQGNSA. V gave up 6 bases and J gave up 0 bases, with 11 bases separating them. The CDR3 runs to 14 residues. The unsorted libraries were made from 2 million PBMCs kept at -80 C. The specimen sequenced was PBMCs. J is TRBJ1-1 and V is TRBV7-2; D is possibly TRBD1 (6 bases). This receptor was identified in a man in his 60s in good health. The CDR3 DNA is TGTGCCAGCAGAATACAGGGCATGAACACTGAAGCTTTCTTT. Encoded protein: CASRIQGMNTEAFF.